This TCR beta chain originates from a study of T-cell reconstitution after alpha-beta-depleted transplantation in children. Unique molecular identifiers were incorporated during preparation of the TCRbeta library. Each CDR3 protein is one row after TCRdb ran MiXCR on the PCR reads. The sample carries 450,000 to 500,000 distinct CDR3 sequences, 9.5% to 15% recorded once. This clonotype was counted at least ten times. The CDR3 totals 15 residues. Germline V gene lookup returns CDR1 DFQATT and CDR2 SNEGSKA (reference sequence). The ends lost 6 bases at V and 4 bases at J; junction bases unmatched: 6. V usage is TRBV20-1 and J usage is TRBJ2-5; 15 nucleotides match TRBD2. Sample: PBMCs from the stem cell graft donor, taken from the stem cell graft. This clonotype was obtained from a human donor who donated a stem cell graft to a child with combined immunodeficiency. The CDR3 sequence is CSAERGLAGGETQYF. CDR3 in DNA: TGCAGTGCCGAGAGGGGACTAGCGGGAGGAGAGACCCAGTACTTC.